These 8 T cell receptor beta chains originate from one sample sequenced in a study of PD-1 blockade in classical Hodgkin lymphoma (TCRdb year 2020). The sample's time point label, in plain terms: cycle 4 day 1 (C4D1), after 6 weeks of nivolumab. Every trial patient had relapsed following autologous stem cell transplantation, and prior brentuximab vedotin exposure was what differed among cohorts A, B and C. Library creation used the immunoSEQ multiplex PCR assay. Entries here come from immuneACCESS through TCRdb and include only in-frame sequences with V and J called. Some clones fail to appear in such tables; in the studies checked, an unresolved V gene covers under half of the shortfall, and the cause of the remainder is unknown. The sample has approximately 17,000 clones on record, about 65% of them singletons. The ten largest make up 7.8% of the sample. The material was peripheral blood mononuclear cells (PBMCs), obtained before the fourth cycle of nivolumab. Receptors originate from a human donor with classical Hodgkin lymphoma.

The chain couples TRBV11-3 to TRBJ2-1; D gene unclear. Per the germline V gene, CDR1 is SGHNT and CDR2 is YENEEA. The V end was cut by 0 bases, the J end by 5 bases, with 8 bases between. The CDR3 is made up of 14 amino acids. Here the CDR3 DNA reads TGTGCCAGCAGCTTAGACGGACCAAACAATGAGCAGTTCTTC. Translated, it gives CASSLDGPNNEQFF.

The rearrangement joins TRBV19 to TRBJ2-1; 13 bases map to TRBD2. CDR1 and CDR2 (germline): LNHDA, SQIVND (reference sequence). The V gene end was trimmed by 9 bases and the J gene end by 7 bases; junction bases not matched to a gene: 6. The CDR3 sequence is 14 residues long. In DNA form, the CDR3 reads TGTGCCAGCCAGGGACTAGCGGGACGGAATGAGCAGTTCTTC. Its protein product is CASQGLAGRNEQFF.

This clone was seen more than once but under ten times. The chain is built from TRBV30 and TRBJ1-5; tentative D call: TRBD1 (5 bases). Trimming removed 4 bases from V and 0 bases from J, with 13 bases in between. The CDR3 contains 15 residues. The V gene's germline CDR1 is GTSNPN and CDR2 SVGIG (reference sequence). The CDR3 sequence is CAWKPRGSSNQPQHF. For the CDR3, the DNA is TGTGCCTGGAAGCCCCGGGGGAGTAGCAATCAGCCCCAGCATTTT.

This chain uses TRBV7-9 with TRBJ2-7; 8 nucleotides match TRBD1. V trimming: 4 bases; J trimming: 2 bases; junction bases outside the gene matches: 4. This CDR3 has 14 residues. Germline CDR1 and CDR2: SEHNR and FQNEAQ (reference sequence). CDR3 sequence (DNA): TGTGCCAGCAGCTCTAGGGACAGGACCTACGAGCAGTACTTC. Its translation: CASSSRDRTYEQYF.

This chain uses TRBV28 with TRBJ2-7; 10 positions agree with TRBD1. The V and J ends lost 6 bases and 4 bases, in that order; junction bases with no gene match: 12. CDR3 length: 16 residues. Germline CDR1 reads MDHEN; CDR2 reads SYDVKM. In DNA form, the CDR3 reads TGTGCCAGCAGCCCCGGGGAGGGACAGGGGAGATACGAGCAGTACTTC. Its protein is CASSPGEGQGRYEQYF.

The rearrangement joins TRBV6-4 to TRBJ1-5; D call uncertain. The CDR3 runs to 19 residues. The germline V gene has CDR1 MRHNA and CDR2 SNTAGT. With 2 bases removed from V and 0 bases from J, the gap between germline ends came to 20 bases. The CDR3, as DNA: TGTGCCAGCAGTGACCTCACCATGATCCCCATATATAGCAATCAGCCCCAGCATTTT. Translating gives CASSDLTMIPIYSNQPQHF.

CDR3 sequence reads: CASSLGPNRQGSYEQYF. CDR3 nucleotides: TGCGCCAGCAGCTTGGGGCCAAACCGACAGGGATCCTACGAGCAGTACTTC. This chain connects TRBV5-1 to TRBJ2-7; 7 bases align to TRBD1. There are 17 residues in the CDR3. The J segment lost 1 base and the V segment lost 0 bases, leaving 10 bases of the junction unmatched. CDR1 is SGHRS, CDR2 YFSETQ, per germline.

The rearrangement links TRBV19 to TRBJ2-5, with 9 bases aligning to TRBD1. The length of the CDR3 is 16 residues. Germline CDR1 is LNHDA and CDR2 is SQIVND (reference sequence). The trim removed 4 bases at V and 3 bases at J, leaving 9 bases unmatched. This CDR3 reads CASSSLPGQGKETQYF. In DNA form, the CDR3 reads TGTGCCAGTAGTAGCCTCCCCGGACAGGGGAAAGAGACCCAGTACTTC.